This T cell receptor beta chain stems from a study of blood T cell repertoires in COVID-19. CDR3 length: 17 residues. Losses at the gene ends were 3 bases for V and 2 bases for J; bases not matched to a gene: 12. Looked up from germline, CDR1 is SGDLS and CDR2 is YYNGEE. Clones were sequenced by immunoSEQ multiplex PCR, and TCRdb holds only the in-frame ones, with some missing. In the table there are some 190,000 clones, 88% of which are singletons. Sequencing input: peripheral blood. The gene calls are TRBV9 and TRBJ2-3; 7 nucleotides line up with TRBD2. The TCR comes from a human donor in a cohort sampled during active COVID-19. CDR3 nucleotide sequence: TGTGCCAGCAGCGATGAACCTTCGCGGGAGACCACAGATACGCAGTATTTT. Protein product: CASSDEPSRETTDTQYF.